Listed below are T cell receptor beta chains from one sample, sequenced in a study of blood T cell repertoires in COVID-19. The repertoire was sequenced with immunoSEQ multiplex PCR; TCRdb's copy has only in-frame clones and lacks some. The sample lists 150,000 to 200,000 clones, roughly 79% seen once, with 9.5% to 12% in the top ten. What was sequenced was peripheral blood. These receptors were collected from a woman aged 40 to 49 with COVID-19, enrolled during active disease. The conserved cysteine and the conserved F or W are not part of the CDR3 here. Each record gives: V gene, J gene, D gene, CDR3 protein. The D gene is left open where the match is weak.

V gene: TRBV7-6; J gene: TRBJ2-2; D gene: TRBD1; CDR3 protein: ASSQRDRGRAGELF
V gene: TRBV6-5; J gene: TRBJ2-3; D gene: TRBD2; CDR3 protein: ASSYGTRADTQY
V gene: TRBV27; J gene: TRBJ2-7; D gene: .; CDR3 protein: ASSLSLSGYEQY
V gene: TRBV10-3; J gene: TRBJ2-3; D gene: .; CDR3 protein: AISGESDTQY
V gene: TRBV2; J gene: TRBJ2-2; D gene: TRBD1; CDR3 protein: ASSEPTGHTGELF
V gene: TRBV20-1; J gene: TRBJ2-6; D gene: .; CDR3 protein: SASNMGHGGFVLT
V gene: TRBV30; J gene: TRBJ2-2; D gene: .; CDR3 protein: AWSARVAGELF
V gene: TRBV19; J gene: TRBJ2-1; D gene: .; CDR3 protein: ASSSGQRLNEQF
V gene: TRBV4-1; J gene: TRBJ2-2; D gene: .; CDR3 protein: ASSQEDPRGSTGELF
V gene: TRBV30; J gene: TRBJ2-5; D gene: .; CDR3 protein: AWSVGGLKETQY
V gene: TRBV28; J gene: TRBJ2-7; D gene: TRBD2; CDR3 protein: ASSLSGRFHEQY
V gene: TRBV30; J gene: TRBJ1-1; D gene: TRBD1; CDR3 protein: AWSESTGGGTEAF
V gene: TRBV5-8; J gene: TRBJ2-2; D gene: .; CDR3 protein: ASSLGLGLGTGELF
V gene: TRBV5-6; J gene: TRBJ2-5; D gene: .; CDR3 protein: ASSLANREETQY
V gene: TRBV5-1; J gene: TRBJ1-5; D gene: .; CDR3 protein: ASSLSPKTGEPQH
V gene: TRBV19; J gene: TRBJ1-1; D gene: TRBD1; CDR3 protein: ASSRTGNTEAF
V gene: TRBV5-6; J gene: TRBJ2-1; D gene: TRBD2; CDR3 protein: ASSPFDGRSNEQF
V gene: TRBV18; J gene: TRBJ1-2; D gene: .; CDR3 protein: ASSPTQTGNYGYT
V gene: TRBV5-5; J gene: TRBJ1-5; D gene: TRBD1; CDR3 protein: ASQGEMGQPQH
V gene: TRBV6-5; J gene: TRBJ2-5; D gene: TRBD1; CDR3 protein: ASSLLTGQQETQY
V gene: TRBV29-1; J gene: TRBJ2-1; D gene: .; CDR3 protein: SAVLLGAGRVNEQF
V gene: TRBV6-2/TRBV6-3; J gene: TRBJ2-4; D gene: TRBD2; CDR3 protein: ASSYSTGTSGIQY
V gene: TRBV7-9; J gene: TRBJ1-5; D gene: .; CDR3 protein: ASSLSFLPNQPQH
V gene: TRBV27; J gene: TRBJ2-3; D gene: .; CDR3 protein: ASSLWSLSTDTQY
V gene: TRBV5-1; J gene: TRBJ2-3; D gene: TRBD1; CDR3 protein: ASSQGQGRDTQY
V gene: TRBV24-1; J gene: TRBJ2-2; D gene: .; CDR3 protein: ATSDLGGGDTGELF
V gene: TRBV28; J gene: TRBJ2-3; D gene: TRBD2; CDR3 protein: ASTPGGSGSFHTQY
V gene: TRBV5-3; J gene: TRBJ2-7; D gene: .; CDR3 protein: ARSPPPIDRLGYEQY
V gene: TRBV19; J gene: TRBJ1-1; D gene: TRBD1; CDR3 protein: ASEPGQGSTEAF
V gene: TRBV6-5; J gene: TRBJ1-5; D gene: .; CDR3 protein: ASSYSPGIQPQH
V gene: TRBV27; J gene: TRBJ1-4; D gene: TRBD1; CDR3 protein: ASSLNRGYEKLF
V gene: TRBV3-1/TRBV3-2; J gene: TRBJ2-1; D gene: TRBD2; CDR3 protein: ASSLMGTSGIMDNEQF
V gene: TRBV6-5; J gene: TRBJ2-1; D gene: TRBD2; CDR3 protein: ASVAGSYNEQF
V gene: TRBV11-2; J gene: TRBJ2-5; D gene: TRBD2; CDR3 protein: ASSVTGLAGGQETQY
V gene: TRBV6-5; J gene: TRBJ2-7; D gene: TRBD1; CDR3 protein: ASNLEGQISYEQY
V gene: TRBV6-6; J gene: TRBJ1-4; D gene: TRBD1; CDR3 protein: ASRSDREEKLF
V gene: TRBV10-3; J gene: TRBJ2-3; D gene: TRBD2; CDR3 protein: ASSGSAITDTQY
V gene: TRBV3-1/TRBV3-2; J gene: TRBJ2-3; D gene: .; CDR3 protein: ASSPRAFTDTQY